This T cell receptor beta chain was obtained from a study of OX40 agonist ivuxolimab in advanced cancers. Study-wide background: Ivuxolimab, which is an agonistic anti-OX40 (CD134) antibody, was administered to the patients. Around 40% of patients had received prior checkpoint inhibitor therapy.

Germline CDR1 and CDR2: MGHDK and SYGVNS. The CDR3 extends over 15 amino acids. Trimming cost V 5 bases and J 0 bases, with 11 bases left between them. Comments on this clone: No antigen is known for it.

Findings and limits, study-wide: Some patients without response likewise showed low normalized clonal expansion. Among T cells, CD8+ cells averaged more expanded clones than CD4+ cells.

Only in-frame clones appear in the TCRdb table, and some are missing; sequencing was by immunoSEQ multiplex PCR. The repertoire holds roughly 40,000 clones, with about nine tenths as singletons. The clonotype was recovered from an adult with an advanced solid tumor such as melanoma, head and neck, liver or kidney cancer. V gene TRBV25-1 combines with J gene TRBJ2-1, with D unresolved. The source was CD4+ or CD8+ T cells sorted from blood, collected in a trial of the OX40 agonist ivuxolimab. The CDR3 nucleotides read TGTGCCAGCAGTTTAGAAGTGAGCTCCTACAATGAGCAGTTCTTC. Its translation is CASSLEVSSYNEQFF.